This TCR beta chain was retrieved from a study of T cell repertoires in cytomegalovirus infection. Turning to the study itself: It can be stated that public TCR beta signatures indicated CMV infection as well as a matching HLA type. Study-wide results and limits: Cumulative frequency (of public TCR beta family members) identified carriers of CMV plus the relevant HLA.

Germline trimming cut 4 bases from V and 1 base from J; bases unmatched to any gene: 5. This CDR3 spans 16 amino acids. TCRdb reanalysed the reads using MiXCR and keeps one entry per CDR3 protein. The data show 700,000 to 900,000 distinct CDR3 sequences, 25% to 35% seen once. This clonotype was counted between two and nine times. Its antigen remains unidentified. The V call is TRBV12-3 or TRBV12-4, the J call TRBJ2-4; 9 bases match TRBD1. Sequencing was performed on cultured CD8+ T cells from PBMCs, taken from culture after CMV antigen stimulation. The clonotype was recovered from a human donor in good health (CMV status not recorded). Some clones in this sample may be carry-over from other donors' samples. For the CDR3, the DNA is TGTGCCAGCAGTTCCTTCGGGACAGGGGCCAAAAACATTCAGTACTTC. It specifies CASSSFGTGAKNIQYF.